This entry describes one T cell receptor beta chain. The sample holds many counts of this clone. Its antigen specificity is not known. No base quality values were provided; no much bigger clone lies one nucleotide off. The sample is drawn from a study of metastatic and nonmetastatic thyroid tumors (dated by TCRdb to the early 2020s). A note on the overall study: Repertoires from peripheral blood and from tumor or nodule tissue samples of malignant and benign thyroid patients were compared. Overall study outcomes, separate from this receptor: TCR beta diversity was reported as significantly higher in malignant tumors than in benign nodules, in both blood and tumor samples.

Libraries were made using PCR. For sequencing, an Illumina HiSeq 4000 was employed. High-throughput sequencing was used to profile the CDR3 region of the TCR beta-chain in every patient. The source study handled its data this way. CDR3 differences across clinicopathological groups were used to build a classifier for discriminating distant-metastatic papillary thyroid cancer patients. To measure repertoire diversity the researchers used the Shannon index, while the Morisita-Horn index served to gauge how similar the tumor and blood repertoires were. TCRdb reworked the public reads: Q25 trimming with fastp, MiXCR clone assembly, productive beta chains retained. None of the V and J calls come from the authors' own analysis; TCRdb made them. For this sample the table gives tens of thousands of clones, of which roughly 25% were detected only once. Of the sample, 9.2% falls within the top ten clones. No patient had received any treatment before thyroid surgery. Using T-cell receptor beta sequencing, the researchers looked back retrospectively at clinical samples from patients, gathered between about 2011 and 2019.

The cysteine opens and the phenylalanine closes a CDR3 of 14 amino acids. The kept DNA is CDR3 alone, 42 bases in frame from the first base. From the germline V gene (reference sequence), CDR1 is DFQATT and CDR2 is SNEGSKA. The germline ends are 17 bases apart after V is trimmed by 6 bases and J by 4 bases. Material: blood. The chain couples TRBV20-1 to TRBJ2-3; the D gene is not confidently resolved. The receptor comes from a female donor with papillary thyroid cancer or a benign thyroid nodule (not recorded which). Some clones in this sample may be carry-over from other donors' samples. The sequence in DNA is TGCAGTGCCCCCTCGATGAGTGGGCCAGATACGCAGTATTTT. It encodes CSAPSMSGPDTQYF.